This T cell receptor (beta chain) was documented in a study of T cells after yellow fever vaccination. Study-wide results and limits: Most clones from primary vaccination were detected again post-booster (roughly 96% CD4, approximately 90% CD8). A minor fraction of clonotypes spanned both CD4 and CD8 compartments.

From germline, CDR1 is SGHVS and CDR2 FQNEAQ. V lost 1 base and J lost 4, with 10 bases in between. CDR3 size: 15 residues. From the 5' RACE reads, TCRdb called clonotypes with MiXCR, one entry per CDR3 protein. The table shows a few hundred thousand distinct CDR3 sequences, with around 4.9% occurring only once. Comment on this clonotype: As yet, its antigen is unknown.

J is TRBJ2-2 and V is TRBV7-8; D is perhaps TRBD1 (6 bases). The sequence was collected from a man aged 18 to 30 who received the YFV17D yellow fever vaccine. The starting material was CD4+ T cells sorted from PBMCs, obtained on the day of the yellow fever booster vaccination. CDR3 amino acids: CASSLDRVPTGELFF. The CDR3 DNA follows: TGTGCCAGCAGCTTAGACAGGGTACCCACCGGGGAGCTGTTTTTT.